Below are 24 T cell receptor beta chains sequenced from a single sample in a study of shared clonotypes between healthy human individuals. The data were produced by immunoSEQ multiplex PCR, yet TCRdb's version contains in-frame clones alone and is incomplete. The sample yields around 510,000 clones, 95% to 97% seen once. Material: naive CD4+ T cells sorted from blood. Subset denoted: CD45RA+ positively selected. Receptor source: a young woman in good health.

This clone was counted once. The genes are TRBV5-1 and TRBJ1-3; 8 bases are a match to TRBD1. CDR3 size: 18 residues. V was clipped by 0 bases and J by 0 bases; unmatched bases: 8. Germline V gives CDR1 SGHRS, CDR2 YFSETQ. The chain's CDR3 is CASSLGPRQGRSGNTIYF. DNA for the CDR3: TGCGCCAGCAGCTTGGGGCCGCGACAGGGGCGCTCTGGAAACACCATATATTTT.

The rearrangement links TRBV27 to TRBJ2-3; D call uncertain. Per germline, CDR1 MNHEY and CDR2 SMNVEV (reference sequence). The CDR3 covers 14 residues. The V gene lost 3 bases and the J gene lost 2 bases, with 9 bases spanning the gap. The CDR3 is CASSLGSYTDTQYF. The CDR3 DNA is TGTGCCAGCAGTTTGGGCTCCTACACAGATACGCAGTATTTT.

The chain has TRBV27 and TRBJ2-1; 13 nucleotides match TRBD2. With 6 bases clipped from V and 8 bases from J, the junction kept 7 bases outside the gene matches. CDR3 length: 15 residues. The germline V gene encodes CDR1 MNHEY and CDR2 SMNVEV (reference sequence). Here the CDR3 reads CASRSWTSGSDEQFF. As DNA, the CDR3 is TGTGCCAGCAGAAGTTGGACTAGCGGGAGTGATGAGCAGTTCTTC.

This chain joins TRBV4-2 and TRBJ2-5; TRBD1 or TRBD2 may be the D gene (9 bases each). The DNA end is more similar to TRBJ2-7, so the J call may be wrong. Germline CDR1 is LGHNA and CDR2 is YNFKEQ. This CDR3 has 17 amino acids. CDR3 in DNA: TGTGCCAGCAGCCAAGCTAGCGGGACAGGGAATCCCTACGAGCAGTACTTC. Protein: CASSQASGTGNPYEQYF.

The chain recombines TRBV7-8 with TRBJ1-1; the D is unclear. Germline CDR1 SGHVS, CDR2 FQNEAQ. Trimming cost V 5 bases and J 0 bases, with 13 bases left between them. This CDR3 spans 15 amino acids. CDR3 sequence reads: CASSPGGDMNTEAFF. The CDR3 nucleotides read TGTGCCAGCAGCCCAGGCGGGGATATGAACACTGAAGCTTTCTTT.

This chain joins TRBV7-9 and TRBJ2-1; 14 bases are shared with TRBD2. V was pared by 6 bases and J by 0 bases, with 10 bases of the junction left unmatched. The CDR3 has 19 amino acids. Germline lookup yields CDR1 SEHNR and CDR2 FQNEAQ (reference sequence). The DNA of the CDR3 is TGTGCCAGCAGATCAGGACTAGCGGGAGGCAAACACTCCTACAATGAGCAGTTCTTC. Translating gives CASRSGLAGGKHSYNEQFF.

V gene TRBV5-1 combines with J gene TRBJ1-3; maybe TRBD1 (5 bases). In germline, CDR1 is SGHRS, CDR2 YFSETQ. CDR3 length: 14 residues. Between the trimmed V and J ends, which lost 2 bases and 3 bases, there was a span of 9 bases. CDR3 nucleotides: TGCGCCAGCAGCTTCTCGGGGGATGGAAACACCATATATTTT. As protein: CASSFSGDGNTIYF. Based on the CDR3 plus reference TRBV5-1 and TRBJ1-3, the full variable domain is KAGVTQTPRYLIKTRGQQVTLSCSPISGHRSVSWYQQTPGQGLQFLFEYFSETQRNKGNFPGRFSGRQFSNSRSEMNVSTLELGDSALYLCASSFSGDGNTIYFGEGSWLTVV.

This clone was seen more than once but under ten times. This chain connects TRBV19 to TRBJ2-2; 9 bases are a match to TRBD1. The V and J ends lost 9 bases and 8 bases, in that order; junction bases with no gene match: 7. The CDR3 length is 13 residues. Germline V gives CDR1 LNHDA, CDR2 SQIVND (reference sequence). CDR3 nucleotides: TGTGCCAGCTCAAGGACAGGGGTGGGGGAGCTGTTTTTT. Translation gives CASSRTGVGELFF.

V gene TRBV6-5 combines with J gene TRBJ1-5; D call uncertain. Trimming shortened V by 1 base and J by 0 bases, and 1 base separated the two germline ends. CDR3 length: 13 amino acids. Germline V lookup: CDR1 MNHEY, CDR2 SVGAGI. In nucleotides, the CDR3 is TGTGCCAGCAGTTACTATAGCAATCAGCCCCAGCATTTT. Amino acid sequence: CASSYYSNQPQHF.

The gene calls are TRBV10-1 and TRBJ2-7, with 11 bases matching TRBD2. The CDR3 sequence is 15 residues long. The germline CDR1 and CDR2 sequences are WNHNN and SYGVQD (reference sequence). The junction had 7 bases not matched to a gene; V was cut back by 6 bases and J by 3 bases. CDR3 bases: TGCGCCAGCAGCTATGGACTAGCGGGTATCTACGAGCAGTACTTC. It codes for CASSYGLAGIYEQYF.

The chain combines TRBV7-9 with TRBJ2-3; 10 positions match TRBD2. CDR3 length equals 15 residues. With 2 bases clipped from V and 5 bases from J, the junction kept 4 bases outside the gene matches. Germline CDR1 SEHNR, CDR2 FQNEAQ (reference sequence). Here the CDR3 reads CASSLLAGVIDTQYF. The CDR3 DNA reads TGTGCCAGCAGCTTACTAGCGGGAGTAATAGATACGCAGTATTTT.

V gene TRBV5-1 combines with J gene TRBJ2-3; 8 bases fit TRBD2. This CDR3 region has 14 residues. The germline V gene has CDR1 SGHRS and CDR2 YFSETQ. V shed 7 bases, J shed 1 base, and the junction held 5 bases outside the gene matches. In DNA form, the CDR3 reads TGCGCCAGCCAGGGACTAGGGGGCACAGATACGCAGTATTTT. Translated: CASQGLGGTDTQYF.

Notes on this clone: The junction departs from the called germline gene at one end, perhaps through a read error. The chain links TRBV11-2 to TRBJ2-1, with D maybe TRBD2 (6 bases). This CDR3 spans 15 amino acids. Germline CDR1 reads SGHAT; CDR2 reads FQNNGV. CDR3: CASRSVSGVYSEQFF. CDR3 bases: TGTGCCAGCAGGTCCGTATCGGGGGTATACAGTGAGCAGTTCTTC.

This chain joins TRBV28 and TRBJ1-4; D unclear. CDR1 is MDHEN and CDR2 is SYDVKM in the germline V gene. With 6 bases removed from V and 7 bases from J, the gap between germline ends came to 12 bases. CDR3 length: 13 amino acids. The CDR3: CASRGPRGEKLFF. In nucleotides, the CDR3 is TGTGCCAGCAGGGGCCCCCGGGGTGAAAAACTGTTTTTT.

The rearrangement links TRBV29-1 to TRBJ2-1, with D tentatively TRBD1 (6 bases). Germline-derived CDR1 and CDR2 are SQVTM and ANQGSEA. This CDR3 region has 14 residues. The V end was cut by 4 bases, the J end by 1 base, with 11 bases between. This CDR3 reads CSVARGSSYNEQFF. The CDR3 coding sequence is TGCAGCGTTGCGAGGGGGTCTTCCTACAATGAGCAGTTCTTC.

The chain links TRBV7-7 to TRBJ2-5, with D perhaps matching TRBD2 (6 bases). The CDR3 loop spans 14 amino acids. CDR1 is SSHAT, CDR2 FNYEAQ, per germline (reference sequence). V was pared by 2 bases and J by 4 bases, with 11 bases between. This CDR3 reads CASSLSSGLETQYF. CDR3 in DNA: TGTGCCAGCAGCTTATCATCGGGACTAGAGACCCAGTACTTC.

The J gene is TRBJ2-1, the V gene TRBV20-1, with TRBD2 identical over 7 bases. The germline V gene has CDR1 DFQATT and CDR2 SNEGSKA (reference sequence). This CDR3 is 11 amino acids long. The CDR3 sequence is CSTSDHNEQFF. Written as DNA, the CDR3 is TGCAGCACTAGCGATCACAATGAGCAGTTCTTC.

Only one count was recorded for this clone. The rearrangement uses TRBV11-2 and TRBJ2-5; TRBD2 matches 13 bases. The length of the CDR3 is 16 residues. V lost 6 bases, J lost 1 base, and 5 bases stayed unmatched. CDR1 is SGHAT, CDR2 FQNNGV, per germline. Here the CDR3 DNA reads TGTGCCAGCAGACGGACTAGCGGGAGTTCCCAAGAGACCCAGTACTTC. It codes for CASRRTSGSSQETQYF.

This chain joins TRBV10-3 and TRBJ1-1; D gene uncertain. CDR1 and CDR2 (germline): ENHRY, SYGVKD. The CDR3 is 12 amino acids. V was cut by 6 bases and J by 2 bases, with 7 bases left in between. DNA for the CDR3: TGTGCCATCAGCCGGGAAAACACTGAAGCTTTCTTT. It yields the protein CAISRENTEAFF.

On this clone itself: The same CDR3 arises from other DNA sequences in this sample as well. The CDR3 coding sequence is TGTGCCAGCAGCCGGGACAGATATGGCTACACCTTC. It encodes CASSRDRYGYTF. The chain carries TRBV28 and TRBJ1-2; 7 bases fit TRBD1. Trimming at V came to 6 bases and at J to 5 bases, leaving 3 bases not matched to a gene. The CDR3 contains 12 residues. CDR1 is MDHEN and CDR2 is SYDVKM in the germline V gene.

J is TRBJ2-3 and V is TRBV11-2, with 8 bases lining up with TRBD2. V lost 1 base and J lost 10; bases outside the gene matches: 7. The V gene's germline CDR1 is SGHAT and CDR2 FQNNGV. The CDR3 has 14 residues. CDR3 nucleotide sequence: TGTGCCAGCAGCTTAGTTTTGGCGGGAGGTCCGCAGTATTTT. Protein product: CASSLVLAGGPQYF.

V is TRBV10-2 and J is TRBJ2-3; 8 bases match TRBD1. The germline V gene has CDR1 WSHSY and CDR2 SAAADI. Trimming took 2 bases from V and 0 from J; bases not matched to a gene: 7. This CDR3 comprises 17 residues. The CDR3 is CASSENNRGTSTDTQYF. In DNA form, the CDR3 reads TGCGCCAGCAGTGAGAATAACAGGGGGACTAGCACAGATACGCAGTATTTT.

The rearrangement joins TRBV15 to TRBJ2-7; TRBD2 might be the D (5 bases). The CDR3 has 14 residues. V shed 0 bases and J shed 4 bases, with 10 bases lying between them. Germline V gene sequence: CDR1 LNHNV, CDR2 YYDKDF (reference sequence). CDR3 sequence (DNA): TGTGCCACCAGCAGAGATAGAGGGAATTACGAGCAGTACTTC. Protein: CATSRDRGNYEQYF.

The V gene is TRBV27, the J gene TRBJ2-1, with D possibly TRBD1 on 6 matching bases. The germline V gene encodes CDR1 MNHEY and CDR2 SMNVEV (reference sequence). The ends were cut back, 3 bases at V and 4 bases at J, with 13 bases in the middle. This CDR3 spans 15 amino acids. CDR3 sequence (DNA): TGTGCCAGCAGTTTCGGGACACAATATTACAATGAGCAGTTCTTC. This encodes CASSFGTQYYNEQFF.